The present TCR beta chain was sequenced within a study of post-analysis software for immune sequencing data. Study information: Relapsing-remitting, secondary progressive and progressive-relapsing forms made up the multiple sclerosis disease courses. General study points: Controls had significantly higher normalized Chao1 diversity than multiple sclerosis patients. With TRBV5-6, TRBV5-1 and TRBV20-1 included, about five TRBV segments were more frequent in patients than in controls.

The CDR3 length is 18 residues. Germline V gene lookup returns CDR1 SGHVS and CDR2 FNYEAQ. The junction had 20 bases not matched to a gene; V was cut back by 4 bases and J by 6 bases. Prepared libraries of TCR beta cDNA carried unique molecular identifiers. TCRdb recomputed calls from the PCR reads with MiXCR, one row per CDR3 protein. This table has almost 700,000 distinct CDR3 sequences, roughly three fifths appearing once. This clonotype has only a few counts. Its antigen is unidentified. The receptor's source is a girl aged 2 to 10 with multiple sclerosis. The chain is built from TRBV7-6 and TRBJ1-2, with TRBD1 identical over 7 bases. The material sequenced was blood. CDR3: CASSSVDLGGGSENGYTF. The CDR3 coding sequence is TGTGCCAGCAGCTCTGTAGATCTAGGGGGCGGCTCCGAAAATGGCTACACCTTC.